Each of the 7 T cell receptor beta chains below was sequenced from the same sample in a study of blood T cell repertoires in COVID-19. TCRdb's table, derived via immunoSEQ multiplex PCR, lists solely in-frame clones and lacks some. The top ten clones hold nearly 7.5% of a sample with around 200,000 clones, more than 75% of them seen once. Sequencing was done on a sample of PBMCs or T cells enriched from blood (not recorded which). The source is a woman between 40 and 50 years old with acute COVID-19.

V and J are TRBV10-3 and TRBJ1-5; 8 positions match TRBD1. Germline V CDR1 and CDR2: ENHRY, SYGVKD. This CDR3 has 15 amino acids. Unmatched junction bases numbered 8, after V lost 6 bases and J lost 4 bases. CDR3 amino acids: CAIRPDRDKNQPQHF. CDR3 in DNA: TGTGCCATCAGGCCGGACAGGGATAAGAATCAGCCCCAGCATTTT.

This clone was observed a handful of times. The same CDR3 also results from other DNA sequences found in this sample. The V call is TRBV28, the J call TRBJ1-2, with TRBD1 matching over 7 bases. The J segment lost 2 bases and the V segment lost 6 bases, leaving 3 bases of the junction unmatched. Germline V gene sequence: CDR1 MDHEN, CDR2 SYDVKM. The CDR3 loop spans 13 amino acids. CDR3 sequence: CASSLTGNYGYTF. CDR3 bases: TGTGCCAGCAGCCTGACAGGGAACTATGGCTACACCTTC.

This rearrangement joins TRBV18 to TRBJ2-7; D not certain. The CDR3 has 16 amino acids. Trimming left V 2 bases short and J 2 bases short, with 16 bases between. CDR1 KGHSH and CDR2 LQKENI come from the germline V gene. The CDR3 region has the DNA TGTGCCAGCTCACCAGTTCCTCCTAAAGTTCCCTACGAGCAGTACTTC. It yields the protein CASSPVPPKVPYEQYF.

J is TRBJ2-3 and V is TRBV6-5, with TRBD2 matching over 8 bases. The V gene end was trimmed by 6 bases and the J gene end by 10 bases; junction bases not matched to a gene: 9. CDR3 length: 13 amino acids. The germline V gene has CDR1 MNHEY and CDR2 SVGAGI. DNA for the CDR3: TGTGCCAGCAGACCCCGGACTAGCCTTGCGCAGTATTTT. It codes for CASRPRTSLAQYF.

The gene calls are TRBV7-3 and TRBJ2-3, with 8 bases matching TRBD1. Germline loops: CDR1 SGHTA, CDR2 FQGTGA. The V gene end was trimmed by 2 bases and the J gene end by 3 bases; junction bases not matched to a gene: 4. The CDR3 is 15 amino acids. CDR3 sequence (DNA): TGTGCCAGCAGCTTAGTCAGGGGGCGAACAGATACGCAGTATTTT. Translation gives CASSLVRGRTDTQYF. The entire variable domain, with the rest obtained from reference TRBV7-3 and TRBJ2-3, is as follows: GAGVSQTPSNKVTEKGKYVELRCDPISGHTALYWYRQSLGQGPEFLIYFQGTGAADDSGLPNDRFFAVRPEGSVSTLKIQRTERGDSAVYLCASSLVRGRTDTQYFGPGTRLTVL.

This clone showed up just once. The chain is built from TRBV9 and TRBJ2-1; 7 nucleotides line up with TRBD2. The CDR3 extends over 15 amino acids. Looked up from germline, CDR1 is SGDLS and CDR2 is YYNGEE. J was trimmed by 0 bases and V by 6 bases; bases with no gene match: 6. CDR3 sequence: CASTVGDYSYNEQFF. The CDR3 DNA reads as TGTGCCAGCACGGTAGGGGACTACTCCTACAATGAGCAGTTCTTC.

V usage is TRBV19 and J usage is TRBJ2-7; TRBD1 might be the D (6 bases). This CDR3 is 11 amino acids long. CDR1 is LNHDA, CDR2 SQIVND, per germline (reference sequence). V dropped 7 bases and J dropped 3 bases, with 7 bases sitting between them. This CDR3 is CASKDSYEQYF. CDR3 bases: TGTGCCAGTAAGGACAGCTACGAGCAGTACTTC.